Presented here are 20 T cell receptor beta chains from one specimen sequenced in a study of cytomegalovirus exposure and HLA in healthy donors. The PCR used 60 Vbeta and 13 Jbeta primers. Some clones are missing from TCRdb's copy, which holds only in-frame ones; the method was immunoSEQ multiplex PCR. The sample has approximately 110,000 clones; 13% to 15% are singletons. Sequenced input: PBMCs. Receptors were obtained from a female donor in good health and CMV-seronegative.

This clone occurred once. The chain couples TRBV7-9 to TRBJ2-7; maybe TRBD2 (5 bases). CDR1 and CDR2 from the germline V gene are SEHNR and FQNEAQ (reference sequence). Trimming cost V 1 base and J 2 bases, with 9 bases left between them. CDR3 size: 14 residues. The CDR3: CASSLGEGAYEQYF. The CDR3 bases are TGTGCCAGCAGCTTAGGAGAGGGAGCCTACGAGCAGTACTTC. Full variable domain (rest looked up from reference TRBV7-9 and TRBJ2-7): DTGVSQNPRHKITKRGQNVTFRCDPISEHNRLYWYRQTLGQGPEFLTYFQNEAQLEKSRLLSDRFSAERPKGSFSTLEIQRTEQGDSAMYLCASSLGEGAYEQYFGPGTRLTVT.

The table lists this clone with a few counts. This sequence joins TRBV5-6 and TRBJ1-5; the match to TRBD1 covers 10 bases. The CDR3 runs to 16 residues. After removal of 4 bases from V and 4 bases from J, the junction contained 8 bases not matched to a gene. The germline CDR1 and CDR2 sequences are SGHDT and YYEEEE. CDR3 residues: CASSHGGTGANQPQHF. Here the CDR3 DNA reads TGTGCCAGCAGCCATGGGGGGACAGGGGCAAATCAGCCCCAGCATTTT.

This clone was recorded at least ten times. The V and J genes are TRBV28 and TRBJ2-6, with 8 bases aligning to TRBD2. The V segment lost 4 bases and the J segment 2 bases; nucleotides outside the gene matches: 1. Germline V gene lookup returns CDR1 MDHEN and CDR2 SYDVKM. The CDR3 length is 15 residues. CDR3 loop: CASSSGGAGANVLTF. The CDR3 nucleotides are TGTGCCAGCAGTTCCGGGGGGGCTGGGGCCAACGTCCTGACTTTC.

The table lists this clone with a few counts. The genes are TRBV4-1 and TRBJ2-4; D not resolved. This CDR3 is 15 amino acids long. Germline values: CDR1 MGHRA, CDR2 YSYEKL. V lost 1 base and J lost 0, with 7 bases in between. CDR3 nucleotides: TGCGCCAGCAGCCAAGCTGGGCTAGCCAAAAACATTCAGTACTTC. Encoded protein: CASSQAGLAKNIQYF.

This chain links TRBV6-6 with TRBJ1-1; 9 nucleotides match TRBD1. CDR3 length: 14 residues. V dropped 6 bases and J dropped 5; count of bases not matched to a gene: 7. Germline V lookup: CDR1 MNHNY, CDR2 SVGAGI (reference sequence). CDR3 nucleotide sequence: TGTGCCAGCAGCCCGGGACAGGGAAAAACTGAAGCTTTCTTT. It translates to CASSPGQGKTEAFF.

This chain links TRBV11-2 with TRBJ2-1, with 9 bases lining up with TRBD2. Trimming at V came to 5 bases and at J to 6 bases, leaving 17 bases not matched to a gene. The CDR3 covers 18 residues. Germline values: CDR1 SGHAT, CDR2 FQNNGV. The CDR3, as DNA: TGTGCCAGCAGCCCCCCAGGTGGTAGCGGGAGTTCGGGCAATGAGCAGTTCTTC. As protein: CASSPPGGSGSSGNEQFF. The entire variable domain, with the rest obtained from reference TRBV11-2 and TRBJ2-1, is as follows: EAGVAQSPRYKIIEKRQSVAFWCNPISGHATLYWYQQILGQGPKLLIQFQNNGVVDDSQLPKDRFSAERLKGVDSTLKIQPAKLEDSAVYLCASSPPGGSGSSGNEQFFGPGTRLTVL.

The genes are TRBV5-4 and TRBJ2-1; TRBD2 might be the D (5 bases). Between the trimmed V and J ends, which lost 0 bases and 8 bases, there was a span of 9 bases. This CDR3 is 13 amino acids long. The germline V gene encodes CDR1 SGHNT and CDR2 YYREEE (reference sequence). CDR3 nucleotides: TGTGCCAGCAGCTTGGTGCTAGCAGATGAGCAGTTCTTC. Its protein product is CASSLVLADEQFF.

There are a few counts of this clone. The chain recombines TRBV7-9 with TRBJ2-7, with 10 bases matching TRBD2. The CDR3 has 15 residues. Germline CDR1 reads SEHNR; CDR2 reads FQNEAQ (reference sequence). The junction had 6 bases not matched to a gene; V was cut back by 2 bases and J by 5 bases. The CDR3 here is CASSLIAGGGHEQYF. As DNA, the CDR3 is TGTGCCAGCAGCTTAATAGCGGGAGGAGGCCACGAGCAGTACTTC.

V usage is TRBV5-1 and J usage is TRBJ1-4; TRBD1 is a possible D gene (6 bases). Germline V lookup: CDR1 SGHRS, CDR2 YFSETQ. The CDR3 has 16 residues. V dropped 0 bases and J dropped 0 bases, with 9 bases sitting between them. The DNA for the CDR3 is TGCGCCAGCAGCTTGGAGGGGGATGCAACTAATGAAAAACTGTTTTTT. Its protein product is CASSLEGDATNEKLFF.

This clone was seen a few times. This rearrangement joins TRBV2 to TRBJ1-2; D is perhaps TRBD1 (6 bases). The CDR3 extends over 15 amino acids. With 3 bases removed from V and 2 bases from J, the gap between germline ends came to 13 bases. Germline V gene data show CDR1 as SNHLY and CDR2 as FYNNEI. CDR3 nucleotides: TGTGCCAGCAGTGATGGACAGCCCCCGAACTATGGCTACACCTTC. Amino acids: CASSDGQPPNYGYTF.

In nucleotides, the CDR3 is TGTGCCAGCAGCTTGTCGTTCGGGAGCACAGATACGCAGTATTTT. Its translation is CASSLSFGSTDTQYF. The genes are TRBV5-8 and TRBJ2-3; D not certain. CDR3 length: 15 residues. Germline CDR1 is SGHTS and CDR2 is YDEGEE. V was cut by 1 base and J by 0 bases, with 9 bases left in between.

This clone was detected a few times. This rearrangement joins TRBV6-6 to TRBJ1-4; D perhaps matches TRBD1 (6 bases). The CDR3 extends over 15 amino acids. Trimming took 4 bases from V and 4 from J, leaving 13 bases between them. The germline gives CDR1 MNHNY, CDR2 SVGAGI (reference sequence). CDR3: CASSSGVGLNEKLFF. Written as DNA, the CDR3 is TGTGCCAGCAGTTCAGGGGTAGGACTTAATGAAAAACTGTTTTTT.

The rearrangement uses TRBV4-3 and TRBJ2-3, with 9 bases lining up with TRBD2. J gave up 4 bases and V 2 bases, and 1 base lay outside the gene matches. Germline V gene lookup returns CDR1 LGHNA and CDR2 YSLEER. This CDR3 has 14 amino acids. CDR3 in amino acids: CASSQLAGADTQYF. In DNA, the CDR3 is TGCGCCAGCAGCCAATTAGCGGGGGCAGATACGCAGTATTTT.

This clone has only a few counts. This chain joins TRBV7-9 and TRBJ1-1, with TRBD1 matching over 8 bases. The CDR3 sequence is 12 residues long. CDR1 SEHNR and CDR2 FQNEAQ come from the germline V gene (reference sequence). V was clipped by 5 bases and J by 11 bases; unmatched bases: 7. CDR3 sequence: CASSAGQGAAFF. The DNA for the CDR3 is TGTGCCAGCAGCGCCGGACAGGGAGCGGCTTTCTTT.

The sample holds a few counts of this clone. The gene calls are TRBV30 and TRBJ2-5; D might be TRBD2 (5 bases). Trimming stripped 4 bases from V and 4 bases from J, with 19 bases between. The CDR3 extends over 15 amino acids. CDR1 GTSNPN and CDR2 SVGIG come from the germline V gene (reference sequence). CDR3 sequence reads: CAWKSSSGLVETQYF. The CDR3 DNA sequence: TGTGCCTGGAAGAGTAGTTCGGGATTAGTAGAGACCCAGTACTTC. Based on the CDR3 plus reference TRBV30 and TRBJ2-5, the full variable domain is SQTIHQWPATLVQPVGSPLSLECTVEGTSNPNLYWYRQAAGRGLQLLFYSVGIGQISSEVPQNLSASRPQDRQFILSSKKLLLSDSGFYLCAWKSSSGLVETQYFGPGTRLLVL.

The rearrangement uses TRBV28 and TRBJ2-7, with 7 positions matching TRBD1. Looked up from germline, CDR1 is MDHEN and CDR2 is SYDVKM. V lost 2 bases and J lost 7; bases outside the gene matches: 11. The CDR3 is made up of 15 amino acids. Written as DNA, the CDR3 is TGTGCCAGCAGTTTAGGAACAGGGGCCCCCAAGGAGCAGTACTTC. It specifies CASSLGTGAPKEQYF.

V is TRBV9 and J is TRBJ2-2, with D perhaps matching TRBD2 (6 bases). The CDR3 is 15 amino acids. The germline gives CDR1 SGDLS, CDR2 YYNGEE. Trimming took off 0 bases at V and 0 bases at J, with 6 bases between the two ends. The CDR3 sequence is CASSVGGTNTGELFF. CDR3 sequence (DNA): TGTGCCAGCAGCGTAGGCGGGACGAACACCGGGGAGCTGTTTTTT.

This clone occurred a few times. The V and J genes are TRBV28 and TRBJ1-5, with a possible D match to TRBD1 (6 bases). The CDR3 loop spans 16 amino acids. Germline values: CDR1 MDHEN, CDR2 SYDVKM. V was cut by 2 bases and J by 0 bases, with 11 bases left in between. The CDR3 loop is CASSLDRYYSNQPQHF. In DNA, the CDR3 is TGTGCCAGCAGTTTAGACAGGTACTATAGCAATCAGCCCCAGCATTTT.

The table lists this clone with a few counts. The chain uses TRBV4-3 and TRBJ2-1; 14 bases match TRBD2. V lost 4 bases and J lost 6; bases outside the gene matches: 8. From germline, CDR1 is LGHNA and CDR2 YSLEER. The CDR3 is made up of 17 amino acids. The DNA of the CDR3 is TGCGCCAGCAGCCGGGGACTAGCGGGAGAGGGAGGCAATGAGCAGTTCTTC. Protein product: CASSRGLAGEGGNEQFF.

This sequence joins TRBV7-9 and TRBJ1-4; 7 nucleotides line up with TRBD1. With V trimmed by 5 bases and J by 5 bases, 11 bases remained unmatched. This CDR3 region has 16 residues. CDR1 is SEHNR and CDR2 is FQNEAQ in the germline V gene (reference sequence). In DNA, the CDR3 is TGTGCCAGCAGCGCCCGGGACAGCGGTTTCAATGAAAAACTGTTTTTT. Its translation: CASSARDSGFNEKLFF.